This T cell receptor beta chain was profiled in a study of blood T cell repertoires in COVID-19. Background on the study: T cells, B-cell-depleted T cells, or PBMCs provided the cDNA or gDNA that served as material.

The CDR3 has 14 residues. Deletions cut 4 bases from V and 7 bases from J, with 12 bases between. From germline, CDR1 is SGHRS and CDR2 YFSETQ. Original processing notes: Counts of nucleated cells, estimated from reference gene primer amplification, were obtained. TCRdb keeps only in-frame clones here, not all; method: immunoSEQ multiplex PCR. That table furnishes V, J and clone size, whereas the DNA furnished D and trimming. The profile covers 150,000 to 200,000 clones, with 80% to 95% appearing a single time and under 5% taken by the ten largest. The receptor's source is a woman aged 45-65 years with acute or convalescent COVID-19. The rearrangement uses TRBV5-1 and TRBJ1-6; D is perhaps TRBD1 (6 bases). The sequenced material came from peripheral blood. The CDR3 here is CASSLGGGNSPLHF. CDR3 DNA: TGCGCCAGCAGCCTGGGAGGGGGAAATTCACCCCTCCACTTT.